This TCR beta chain derives from a study of siplizumab effects on memory and regulatory T cells. Trimming stripped 5 bases from V and 4 bases from J, with 17 bases between. Germline V lookup: CDR1 MNHEY, CDR2 SVGAGI. The CDR3 loop spans 15 amino acids. Sequenced by immunoSEQ multiplex PCR; TCRdb stores in-frame clones only, minus some. The table records roughly 120,000 clones, less than 95% of them present only once. The receptor comes from a human donor in good health. The sequenced sample was non-Treg CD4+ T cells sorted from blood. The J gene is TRBJ1-2, the V gene TRBV6-5; D is ambiguous. CDR3 protein: CASSHHLQRVYGYTF. The CDR3 DNA reads TGTGCCAGCAGTCATCACCTACAGCGTGTCTATGGCTACACCTTC.